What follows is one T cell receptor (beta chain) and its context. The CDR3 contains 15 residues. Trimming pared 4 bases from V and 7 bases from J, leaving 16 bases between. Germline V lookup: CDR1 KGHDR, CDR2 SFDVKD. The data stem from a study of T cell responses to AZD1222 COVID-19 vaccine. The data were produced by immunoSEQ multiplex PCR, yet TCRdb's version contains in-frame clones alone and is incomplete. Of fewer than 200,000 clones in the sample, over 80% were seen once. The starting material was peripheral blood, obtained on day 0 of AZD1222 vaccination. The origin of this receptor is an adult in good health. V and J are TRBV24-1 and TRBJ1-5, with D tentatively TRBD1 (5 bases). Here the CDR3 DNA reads TGTGCCACCAGTGACCGCCGGGGGGTGGGGCAGCCCCAGCATTTT. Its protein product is CATSDRRGVGQPQHF.